This T cell receptor beta chain was captured by sequencing in a study of blood T cell repertoires in COVID-19. Study summary: Material from acute and convalescent COVID-19 was sourced from the United States, Italy and Spain. PBMCs, B-cell-depleted T cells, or T cells were the source of the cDNA or gDNA that made up the material.

Original handling: Amplification from reference gene primers served as the basis for estimated nucleated cell counts. The assay was immunoSEQ multiplex PCR, and TCRdb's table has in-frame clones only and misses some. V and J calls and clone size are copied from that table; D and trimming were computed from the DNA. The table shows roughly 49,000 clones, with less than 90% occurring only once. A single count supports this clone. The CDR3 totals 17 residues. The V gene end was trimmed by 1 base and the J gene end by 1 base; junction bases not matched to a gene: 9. CDR1 and CDR2 from the germline V gene are GTSNPN and SVGIG (reference sequence).

The receptor was isolated from a human donor in a cohort sampled during active COVID-19. The chain couples TRBV30 to TRBJ1-1; TRBD1 matches at 10 bases. The source material was peripheral blood. The CDR3 sequence: CAWSGGQDRGRNTEAFF. For the CDR3, the DNA is TGTGCCTGGAGTGGGGGCCAGGACAGGGGGAGGAACACTGAAGCTTTCTTT. The full variable domain, its missing parts supplied by reference TRBV30 and TRBJ1-1, is SQTIHQWPATLVQPVGSPLSLECTVEGTSNPNLYWYRQAAGRGLQLLFYSVGIGQISSEVPQNLSASRPQDRQFILSSKKLLLSDSGFYLCAWSGGQDRGRNTEAFFGQGTRLTVV.